This entry is about one TCR beta chain. The data belong to a study of technical replicates of blood from a handful of donors. The repertoire was sequenced with immunoSEQ multiplex PCR; TCRdb's copy has only in-frame clones and lacks some. The repertoire has tens of thousands of clones, 85% to 95% of them found once; the top ten carry 4.7%. The CDR3 consists of 12 residues. Trimming stripped 3 bases from V and 6 bases from J, with 9 bases between. From germline, CDR1 is MNHEY and CDR2 SMNVEV (reference sequence). Material: PBMCs. The chain has TRBV27 and TRBJ2-7; the D is unclear. This receptor was obtained from a human donor in good health. Some clones in this sample may be carry-over from other donors' samples. The CDR3 DNA reads as TGTGCCAGCAGTTTTCTCCTAGGCGAGCAGTACTTC. This gives the protein CASSFLLGEQYF.